Following are 22 T cell receptor beta chains from one sample sequenced in a study of naive and memory T cell subsets. An equimolar mix of two oligonucleotides served as the beta constant-region primer for TRBC1 and TRBC2. The ligated cDNA underwent four PCR rounds using SP2 and nested alpha and beta constant-region primers. TCRdb processed the UMI-ligation and nested PCR reads anew with MiXCR; each CDR3 protein has one entry. The sample holds more than 100,000 distinct CDR3 sequences; 30% to 45% are singletons and the top ten take approximately 0.9%. Sequences were obtained from central memory CD4+ T cells from blood. These receptors came from a human donor in good health.

The chain employs TRBV27 and TRBJ2-1; the match to TRBD1 covers 10 bases. CDR1 and CDR2 from the germline V gene are MNHEY and SMNVEV (reference sequence). With 5 bases clipped from V and 5 bases from J, the junction kept 9 bases outside the gene matches. The CDR3 contains 16 residues. The DNA for the CDR3 is TGTGCCAGCAGTAGTAGACAGGGGGCATGGGACAATGAGCAGTTCTTC. This sequence encodes CASSSRQGAWDNEQFF.

This clonotype was detected once. A much larger clone is a single base away; this may be a read error. The gene calls are TRBV20-1 and TRBJ2-2; the D gene is possibly TRBD2 (6 bases). The V gene's germline CDR1 is DFQATT and CDR2 SNEGSKA (reference sequence). The CDR3 consists of 16 residues. DNA for the CDR3: TGCAGTGCTAGAGATCTCTTTGGGGCGAACACCGGGGGGCTGTTTTTT. It encodes CSARDLFGANTGGLFF.

The genes are TRBV20-1 and TRBJ2-4; D ambiguous. The germline V gene has CDR1 DFQATT and CDR2 SNEGSKA (reference sequence). The CDR3 is 17 amino acids. With 3 bases removed from V and 7 bases from J, the gap between germline ends came to 25 bases. The CDR3 DNA follows: TGCAGTGCTAGGACCCAGGCCTCAGGTTCAGTGAGGAACATTCAGTACTTC. This encodes CSARTQASGSVRNIQYF.

A few counts support this clonotype. The rearrangement links TRBV7-2 to TRBJ1-5, with D uncertain. The CDR3 consists of 12 residues. Germline CDR1 reads SGHTA; CDR2 reads FQGNSA. The V gene lost 6 bases and the J gene lost 4 bases, with 7 bases spanning the gap. CDR3 sequence (DNA): TGTGCCAGCAGGAGTTATAATCAGCCCCAGCATTTT. Amino acid sequence: CASRSYNQPQHF.

This clonotype was detected a few times. The chain is built from TRBV6-1 and TRBJ2-7, with D unresolved. The CDR3 totals 11 residues. The V end was cut by 11 bases, the J end by 3 bases, with 11 bases between. Germline assignment: CDR1 MNHNS and CDR2 SASEGT. CDR3 coding DNA: TGTGCCGGACGCGAGAACTACGAGCAGTACTTC. Protein: CAGRENYEQYF.

This chain connects TRBV19 to TRBJ2-6; D remains ambiguous. V was clipped by 7 bases and J by 0 bases, with 4 bases between them. The CDR3 length is 13 residues. The germline gives CDR1 LNHDA, CDR2 SQIVND (reference sequence). CDR3 DNA sequence: TGTGCCAGTACCGACTCTGGGGCCAACGTCCTGACTTTC. It is translated as CASTDSGANVLTF.

The chain carries TRBV20-1 and TRBJ1-5; perhaps TRBD1 as D (5 bases). Germline V CDR1 and CDR2: DFQATT, SNEGSKA (reference sequence). The CDR3 consists of 13 residues. V lost 2 bases and J lost 6, with 11 bases in between. Here the CDR3 reads CSARKGLSQPQHF. CDR3 coding DNA: TGCAGTGCTAGAAAGGGGTTGAGTCAGCCCCAGCATTTT.

This clonotype has just a few counts. This sequence joins TRBV20-1 and TRBJ2-4, with 8 bases that match TRBD1. CDR3 size: 14 residues. CDR1 is DFQATT, CDR2 SNEGSKA, per germline (reference sequence). V trimming: 6 bases; J trimming: 6 bases; junction bases outside the gene matches: 10. CDR3 region: CSALPRTGRNIQYF. In DNA, the CDR3 is TGCAGTGCCCTACCCCGGACAGGGAGAAACATTCAGTACTTC.

This rearrangement joins TRBV6-1 to TRBJ2-7, with 8 bases aligning to TRBD1. Losses at the gene ends were 8 bases for V and 2 bases for J; bases not matched to a gene: 8. Germline lookup yields CDR1 MNHNS and CDR2 SASEGT. The CDR3 sequence is 14 residues long. The CDR3, as DNA: TGTGCCAGCGTGGGCAGGGGGCGAGCCTACGAGCAGTACTTC. This codes for CASVGRGRAYEQYF.

This clonotype appeared a few times. The chain uses TRBV28 and TRBJ2-5; 7 nucleotides agree with TRBD2. V shed 6 bases, J shed 3 bases, and the junction held 1 base outside the gene matches. Per the germline V gene, CDR1 is MDHEN and CDR2 is SYDVKM. The CDR3 runs 12 residues. CDR3 protein: CASRAGEETQYF. CDR3 in DNA: TGTGCCAGCAGGGCGGGGGAAGAGACCCAGTACTTC.

This clonotype turned up a few times. The chain carries TRBV11-2 and TRBJ2-1; the D is unclear. Germline-derived CDR1 and CDR2 are SGHAT and FQNNGV. There are 15 residues in the CDR3. The V end was cut by 3 bases, the J end by 3 bases, with 12 bases between. The CDR3 DNA is TGTGCCAGCAGCTTTACGGACGGTTACTACAATGAGCAGTTCTTC. Residues: CASSFTDGYYNEQFF.

A few counts support this clonotype. The chain links TRBV3-1 to TRBJ2-1; TRBD2 might be the D (5 bases). Germline V CDR1 and CDR2: LGHDT, YNNKEL (reference sequence). Trimming removed 4 bases at V and 9 bases at J, with 19 bases between. CDR3 size: 15 residues. CDR3 sequence (DNA): TGTGCCAGCAGCCTCCGGAGACTACGATACGGTGAGCAGTTCTTC. Translated, it gives CASSLRRLRYGEQFF.

This chain uses TRBV20-1 with TRBJ2-2; 9 nucleotides align to TRBD2. V was pared by 1 base and J by 0 bases, with 12 bases of the junction left unmatched. This CDR3 region has 19 residues. Germline V gene sequence: CDR1 DFQATT, CDR2 SNEGSKA (reference sequence). The CDR3 DNA sequence: TGCAGTGCTAGAGCCAGGGGGTGGCTAGCGGGATCGAACACCGGGGAGCTGTTTTTT. The encoded protein is CSARARGWLAGSNTGELFF.

The table lists this clonotype with many counts. The chain recombines TRBV16 with TRBJ2-2, with unresolved D. Per germline, CDR1 KGHSY and CDR2 FQNENV. V gave up 0 bases and J gave up 3 bases, with 8 bases separating them. This CDR3 has 15 residues. CDR3 coding DNA: TGTGCCAGCAGCCAATCGGGCAGCCACACCGGGGAGCTGTTTTTT. It translates to CASSQSGSHTGELFF.

This clonotype was detected ten times or more. The J gene is TRBJ2-7, the V gene TRBV7-2; 8 nucleotides match TRBD1. The CDR3 has 15 amino acids. The V and J ends lost 5 bases and 4 bases, in that order; junction bases with no gene match: 10. Germline CDR1 is SGHTA and CDR2 is FQGNSA. This CDR3 is CASSRRQGQGYEQYF. For the CDR3, the DNA is TGTGCCAGCAGCCGCCGACAGGGGCAGGGTTACGAGCAGTACTTC. Combining the CDR3 with reference TRBV7-2 and TRBJ2-7 gives the whole variable domain GAGVSQSPSNKVTEKGKDVELRCDPISGHTALYWYRQSLGQGLEFLIYFQGNSAPDKSGLPSDRFSAERTGGSVSTLTIQRTQQEDSAVYLCASSRRQGQGYEQYFGPGTRLTVT.

This clonotype was counted a few times. V is TRBV5-4 and J is TRBJ2-1; D remains unclear. The CDR3 is 13 residues long. Trimming removed 1 base at V and 6 bases at J, with 8 bases between. Per germline, CDR1 SGHNT and CDR2 YYREEE (reference sequence). CDR3 DNA sequence: TGTGCCAGCAGCTTGTTCGCTATCAATGAGCAGTTCTTC. Amino acids: CASSLFAINEQFF.

This chain connects TRBV5-5 to TRBJ1-1; no reliable D call. V was shortened by 4 bases and J by 0 bases, with 10 bases between the two germline ends. The CDR3 contains 14 residues. The germline V gene has CDR1 SGHKS and CDR2 YYEKEE (reference sequence). CDR3: CASSPIFLNTEAFF. CDR3 nucleotides: TGTGCCAGCAGCCCAATCTTCTTGAACACTGAAGCTTTCTTT.

This clonotype was observed a handful of times. The chain uses TRBV20-1 and TRBJ1-1; 10 nucleotides match TRBD1. CDR3 length equals 16 residues. The germline V gene has CDR1 DFQATT and CDR2 SNEGSKA (reference sequence). The V gene end was trimmed by 1 base and the J gene end by 5 bases; junction bases not matched to a gene: 10. The CDR3 DNA sequence: TGCAGTGCTAGAGCGCGGGACAGGGGAAGCCGGACTGAAGCTTTCTTT. Translation: CSARARDRGSRTEAFF.

V and J are TRBV12-3 or TRBV12-4 and TRBJ2-4; 9 bases fit TRBD1. With V trimmed by 6 bases and J by 4 bases, 4 bases remained unmatched. The length of the CDR3 is 14 residues. This chain's CDR3 is CASSRQGVKNIQYF. The CDR3, as DNA: TGTGCCAGCAGCCGACAGGGGGTAAAAAACATTCAGTACTTC.

This clonotype was detected only a few times. The chain joins TRBV6-1 to TRBJ1-1, with D maybe TRBD1 (5 bases). This CDR3 has 13 residues. Looked up from germline, CDR1 is MNHNS and CDR2 is SASEGT. Trimming took off 7 bases at V and 5 bases at J, with 14 bases between the two ends. The DNA for the CDR3 is TGTGCCAGCAAGCAGGGTGAGAGGACTGAAGCTTTCTTT. Translating gives CASKQGERTEAFF.

V usage is TRBV29-1 and J usage is TRBJ1-2, with TRBD1 matching 9 bases. Germline V gives CDR1 SQVTM, CDR2 ANQGSEA. This CDR3 is built from 11 residues. Trimming took 5 bases from V and 8 from J; bases not matched to a gene: 3. Here the CDR3 DNA reads TGCAGCGTTCAGACAGGGGGAGGCTACACCTTC. Translated, it gives CSVQTGGGYTF.

The chain uses TRBV3-1 and TRBJ1-5, with 10 positions matching TRBD1. The germline CDR1 and CDR2 sequences are LGHDT and YNNKEL (reference sequence). J lost 10 bases, V lost 2 bases, and 5 bases had no gene match. This CDR3 is 14 amino acids long. CDR3 sequence reads: CASSQMGQGSPQHF. The CDR3 nucleotides are TGTGCCAGCAGCCAAATGGGACAGGGGTCACCCCAGCATTTT.